This passage covers 3 T cell receptor beta chains from one sample sequenced in a study of T cell responses to AZD1222 COVID-19 vaccine. Measured with immunoSEQ multiplex PCR; TCRdb has only the in-frame clones, and not every one. Of roughly 200,000 clones in the sample, less than 95% were seen once. This specimen consisted of peripheral blood, obtained 28 days after the second dose of the MenACWY control vaccine. The origin of the receptors is an adult who received the MenACWY meningococcal vaccine as a control.

The chain couples TRBV12-3 or TRBV12-4 to TRBJ1-2; TRBD1 matches at 8 bases. The V and J ends lost 6 bases and 4 bases, in that order; junction bases with no gene match: 4. The CDR3 has 13 amino acids. CDR3 in DNA: TGTGCCAGCAGCCCGGACAGGGTCTATGGCTACACCTTC. Its translation: CASSPDRVYGYTF.

The chain carries TRBV9 and TRBJ2-7; D may be TRBD1 (5 bases). Germline values: CDR1 SGDLS, CDR2 YYNGEE. The CDR3 extends over 13 amino acids. V was trimmed by 0 bases and J by 3 bases, leaving 7 bases between them. The CDR3 loop reads CASSVDDSYEQYF. CDR3 sequence (DNA): TGTGCCAGCAGCGTAGATGACAGCTACGAGCAGTACTTC.

The chain couples TRBV4-1 to TRBJ2-6, with 11 bases aligning to TRBD1. V was clipped by 1 base and J by 2 bases; unmatched bases: 4. CDR3 size: 18 residues. CDR1 MGHRA and CDR2 YSYEKL come from the germline V gene. The CDR3 DNA reads TGCGCCAGCAGCCAAGTGGACAGGGGGCTCGCTGGGGCCAACGTCCTGACTTTC. This encodes CASSQVDRGLAGANVLTF.